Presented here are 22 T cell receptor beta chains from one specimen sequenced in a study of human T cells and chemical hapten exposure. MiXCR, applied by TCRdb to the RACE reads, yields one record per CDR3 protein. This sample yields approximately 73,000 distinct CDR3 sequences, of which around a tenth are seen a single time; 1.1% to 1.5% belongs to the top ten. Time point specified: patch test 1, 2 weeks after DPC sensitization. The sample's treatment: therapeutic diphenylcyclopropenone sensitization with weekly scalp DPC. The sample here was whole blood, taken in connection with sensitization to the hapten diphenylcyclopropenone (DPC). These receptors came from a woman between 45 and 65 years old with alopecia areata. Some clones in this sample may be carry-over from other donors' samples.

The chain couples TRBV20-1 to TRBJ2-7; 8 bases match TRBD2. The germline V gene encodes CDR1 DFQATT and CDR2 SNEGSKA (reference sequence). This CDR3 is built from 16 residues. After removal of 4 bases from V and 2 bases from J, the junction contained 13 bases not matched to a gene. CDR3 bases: TGCAGTGCTACGTTCCCCAGCGGGAGTGGGGCCTACGAGCAGTACTTC. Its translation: CSATFPSGSGAYEQYF.

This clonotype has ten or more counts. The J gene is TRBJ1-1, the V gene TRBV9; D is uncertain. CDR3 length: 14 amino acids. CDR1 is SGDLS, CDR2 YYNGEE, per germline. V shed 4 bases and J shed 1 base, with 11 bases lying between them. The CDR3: CASSISGGNTEAFF. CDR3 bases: TGTGCCAGCAGCATCAGTGGAGGGAACACTGAAGCTTTCTTT.

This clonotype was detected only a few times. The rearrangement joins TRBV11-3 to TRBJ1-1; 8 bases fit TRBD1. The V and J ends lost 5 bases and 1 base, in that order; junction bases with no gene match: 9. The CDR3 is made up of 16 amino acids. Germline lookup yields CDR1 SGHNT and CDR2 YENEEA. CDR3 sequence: CASSPGQGRENTEAFF. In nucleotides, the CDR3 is TGTGCCAGCAGCCCCGGACAGGGAAGGGAGAACACTGAAGCTTTCTTT. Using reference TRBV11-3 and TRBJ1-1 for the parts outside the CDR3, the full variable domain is EAGVVQSPRYKIIEKKQPVAFWCNPISGHNTLYWYLQNLGQGPELLIRYENEEAVDDSQLPKDRFSAERLKGVDSTLKIQPAELGDSAVYLCASSPGQGRENTEAFFGQGTRLTVV.

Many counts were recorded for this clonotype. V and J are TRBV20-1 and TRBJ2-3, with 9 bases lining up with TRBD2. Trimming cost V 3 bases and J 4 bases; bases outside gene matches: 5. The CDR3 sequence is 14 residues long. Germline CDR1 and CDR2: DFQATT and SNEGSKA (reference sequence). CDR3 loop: CSASAGGGADTQYF. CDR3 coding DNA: TGCAGTGCTAGTGCGGGAGGGGGGGCAGATACGCAGTATTTT.

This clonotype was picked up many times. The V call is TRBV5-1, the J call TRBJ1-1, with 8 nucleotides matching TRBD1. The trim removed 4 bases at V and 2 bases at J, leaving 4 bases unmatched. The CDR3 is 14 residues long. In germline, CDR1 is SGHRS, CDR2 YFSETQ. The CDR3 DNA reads TGCGCCAGCAGCAGACAGGGGTTTAACACTGAAGCTTTCTTT. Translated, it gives CASSRQGFNTEAFF.

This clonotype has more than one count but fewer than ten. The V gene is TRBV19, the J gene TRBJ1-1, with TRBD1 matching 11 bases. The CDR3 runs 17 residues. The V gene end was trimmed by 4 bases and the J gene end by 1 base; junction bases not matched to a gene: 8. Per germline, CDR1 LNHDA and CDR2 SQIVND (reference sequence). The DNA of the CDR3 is TGTGCCAGTAGTACTACGGACAGGGGGCCCTGGAACACTGAAGCTTTCTTT. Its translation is CASSTTDRGPWNTEAFF.

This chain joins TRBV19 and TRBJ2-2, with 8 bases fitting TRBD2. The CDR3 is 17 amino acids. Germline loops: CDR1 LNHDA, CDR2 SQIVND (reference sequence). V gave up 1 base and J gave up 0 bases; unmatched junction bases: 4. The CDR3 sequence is CASSIAGLVANTGELFF. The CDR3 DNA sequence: TGTGCCAGTAGTATAGCGGGACTAGTGGCGAACACCGGGGAGCTGTTTTTT.

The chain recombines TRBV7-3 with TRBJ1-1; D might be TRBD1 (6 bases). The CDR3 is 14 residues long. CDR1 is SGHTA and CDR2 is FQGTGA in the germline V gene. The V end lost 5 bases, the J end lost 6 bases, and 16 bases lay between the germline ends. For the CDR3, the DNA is TGTGCCAGCAGCCTGGGGGGCAGGTACCCTGAAGCTTTCTTT. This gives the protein CASSLGGRYPEAFF.

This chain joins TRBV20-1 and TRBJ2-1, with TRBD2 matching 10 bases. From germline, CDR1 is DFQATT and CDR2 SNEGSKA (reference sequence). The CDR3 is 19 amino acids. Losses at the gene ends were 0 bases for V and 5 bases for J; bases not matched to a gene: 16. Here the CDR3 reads CSARDLVASGSTGDNEQFF. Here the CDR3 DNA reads TGCAGTGCTAGAGATCTGGTAGCTAGCGGGAGTACCGGAGACAATGAGCAGTTCTTC.

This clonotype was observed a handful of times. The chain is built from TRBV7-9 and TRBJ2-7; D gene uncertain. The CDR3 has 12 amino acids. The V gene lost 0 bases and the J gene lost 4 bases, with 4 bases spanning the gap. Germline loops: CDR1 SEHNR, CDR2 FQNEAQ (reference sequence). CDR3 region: CASSLATYEQYF. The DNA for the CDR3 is TGTGCCAGCAGCTTAGCGACATACGAGCAGTACTTC.

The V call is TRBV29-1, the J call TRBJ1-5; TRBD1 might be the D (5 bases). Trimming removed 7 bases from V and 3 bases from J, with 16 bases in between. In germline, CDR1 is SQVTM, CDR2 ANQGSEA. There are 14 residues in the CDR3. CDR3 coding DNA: TGCAGCGCGGGAGGAGGGGAACCCAATCAGCCCCAGCATTTT. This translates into CSAGGGEPNQPQHF.

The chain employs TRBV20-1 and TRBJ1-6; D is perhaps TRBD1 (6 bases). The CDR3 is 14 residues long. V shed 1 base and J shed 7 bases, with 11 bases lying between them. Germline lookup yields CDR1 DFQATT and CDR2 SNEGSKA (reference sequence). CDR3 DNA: TGCAGTGCTAGAGCGGGGGGCACGAATTCACCCCTCCACTTT. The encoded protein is CSARAGGTNSPLHF.

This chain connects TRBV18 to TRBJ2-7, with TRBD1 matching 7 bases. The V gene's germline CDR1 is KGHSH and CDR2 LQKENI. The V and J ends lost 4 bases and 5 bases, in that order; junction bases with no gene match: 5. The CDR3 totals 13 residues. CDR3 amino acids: CASSRGTANEQYF. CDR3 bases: TGTGCCAGCTCACGAGGGACAGCTAACGAGCAGTACTTC. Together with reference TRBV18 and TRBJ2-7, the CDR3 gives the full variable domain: NAGVMQNPRHLVRRRGQEARLRCSPMKGHSHVYWYRQLPEEGLKFMVYLQKENIIDESGMPKERFSAEFPKEGPSILRIQQVVRGDSAAYFCASSRGTANEQYFGPGTRLTVT.

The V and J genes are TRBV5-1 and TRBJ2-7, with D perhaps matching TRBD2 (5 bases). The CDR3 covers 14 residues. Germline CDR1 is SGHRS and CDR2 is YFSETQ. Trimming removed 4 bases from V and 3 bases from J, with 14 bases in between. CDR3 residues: CASSPVERNYEQYF. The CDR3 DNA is TGCGCCAGCAGCCCCGTGGAGCGGAACTACGAGCAGTACTTC.

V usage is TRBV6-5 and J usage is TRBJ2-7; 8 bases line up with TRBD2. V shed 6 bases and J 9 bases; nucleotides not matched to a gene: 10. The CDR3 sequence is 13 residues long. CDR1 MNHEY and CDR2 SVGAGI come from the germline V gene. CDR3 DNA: TGTGCCAGCAGCCAGATCGGGAGCGGGGGGCAGTACTTC. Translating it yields CASSQIGSGGQYF.

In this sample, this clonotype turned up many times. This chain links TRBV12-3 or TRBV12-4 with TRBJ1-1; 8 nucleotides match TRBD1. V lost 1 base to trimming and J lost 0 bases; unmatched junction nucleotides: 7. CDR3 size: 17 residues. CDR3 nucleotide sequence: TGTGCCAGCAGTTTAGGGCAGGGGGCCTTCATGAACACTGAAGCTTTCTTT. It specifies CASSLGQGAFMNTEAFF.

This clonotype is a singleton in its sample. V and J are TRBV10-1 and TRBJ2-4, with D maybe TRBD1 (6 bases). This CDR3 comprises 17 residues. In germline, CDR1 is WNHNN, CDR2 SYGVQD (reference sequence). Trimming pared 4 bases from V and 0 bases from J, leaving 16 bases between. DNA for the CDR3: TGCGCCAGCAGTGGGTGGGACACCTCAATAGCCAAAAACATTCAGTACTTC. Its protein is CASSGWDTSIAKNIQYF.

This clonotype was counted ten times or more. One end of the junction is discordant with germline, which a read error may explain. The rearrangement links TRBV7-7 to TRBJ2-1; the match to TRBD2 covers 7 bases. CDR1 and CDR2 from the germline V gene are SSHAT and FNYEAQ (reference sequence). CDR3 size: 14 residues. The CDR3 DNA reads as TGTGCTAGCAGCTTAAGCGGGAACAACAATGAGCAGTTCTTC. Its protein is CASSLSGNNNEQFF.

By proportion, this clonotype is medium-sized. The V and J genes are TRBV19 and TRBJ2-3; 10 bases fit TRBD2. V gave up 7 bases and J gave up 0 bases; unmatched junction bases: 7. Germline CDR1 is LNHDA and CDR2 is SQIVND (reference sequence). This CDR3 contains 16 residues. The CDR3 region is CASNEGSGRSTDTQYF. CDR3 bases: TGTGCCAGTAACGAGGGTAGCGGGAGGAGCACAGATACGCAGTATTTT.

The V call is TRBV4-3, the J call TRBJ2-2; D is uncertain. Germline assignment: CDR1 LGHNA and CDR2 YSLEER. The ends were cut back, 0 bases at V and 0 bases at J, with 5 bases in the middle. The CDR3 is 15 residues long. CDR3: CASSQEPANTGELFF. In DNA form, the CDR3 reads TGCGCCAGCAGCCAAGAGCCGGCGAACACCGGGGAGCTGTTTTTT.

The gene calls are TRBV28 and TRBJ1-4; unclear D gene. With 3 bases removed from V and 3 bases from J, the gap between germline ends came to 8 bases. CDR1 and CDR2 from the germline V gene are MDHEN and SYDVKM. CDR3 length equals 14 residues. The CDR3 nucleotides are TGTGCCAGCAGTTTGGCAGGCCCTAATGAAAAACTGTTTTTT. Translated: CASSLAGPNEKLFF.

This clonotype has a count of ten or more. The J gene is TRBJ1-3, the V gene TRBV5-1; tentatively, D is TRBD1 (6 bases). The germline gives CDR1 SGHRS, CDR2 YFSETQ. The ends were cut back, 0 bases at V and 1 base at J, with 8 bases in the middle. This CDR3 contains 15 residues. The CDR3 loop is CASSLDGTSGNTIYF. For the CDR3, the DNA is TGCGCCAGCAGCTTGGATGGGACATCTGGAAACACCATATATTTT. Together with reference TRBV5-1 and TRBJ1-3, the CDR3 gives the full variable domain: KAGVTQTPRYLIKTRGQQVTLSCSPISGHRSVSWYQQTPGQGLQFLFEYFSETQRNKGNFPGRFSGRQFSNSRSEMNVSTLELGDSALYLCASSLDGTSGNTIYFGEGSWLTVV.